The 2 T cell receptor beta chains reported below all come from one sample, sequenced in a study of response to subunit inactivated influenza vaccine. In TCRdb, the RT-PCR reads were re-called with MiXCR into one record per CDR3 protein. The sample lists roughly 500,000 distinct CDR3 sequences; around 21% were seen once. A further study also used this sample, focusing on T cells expressing NK-cell markers. From that report: It was by 5'RACE template switching with UMIs that TCR beta cDNA was made.

The material sequenced was CD4+ T cells sorted from PBMCs, taken 11 to 12 days after vaccination. These receptors came from a man aged 50-60 years who received an inactivated influenza vaccine.

Ten or more counts support this clonotype. As DNA, the CDR3 is TGCGCCAGCAGCCAAAATGAGTACTACAATCAGCCCCAGCATTTT. Protein product: CASSQNEYYNQPQHF. The rearrangement uses TRBV4-1 and TRBJ1-5; D is unresolved. Per the germline V gene, CDR1 is MGHRA and CDR2 is YSYEKL. V was clipped by 2 bases and J by 3 bases, with 11 bases between them. The CDR3 loop spans 15 amino acids.

V usage is TRBV15 and J usage is TRBJ2-3; 13 bases are a match to TRBD2. The trim removed 3 bases at V and 3 bases at J, leaving 6 bases unmatched. The CDR3 contains 17 residues. The germline V gene has CDR1 LNHNV and CDR2 YYDKDF (reference sequence). The CDR3 coding sequence is TGTGCCACCAGCAGCTCCAGACTAGCGGGAGGAACAGATACGCAGTATTTT. Amino acid sequence: CATSSSRLAGGTDTQYF.